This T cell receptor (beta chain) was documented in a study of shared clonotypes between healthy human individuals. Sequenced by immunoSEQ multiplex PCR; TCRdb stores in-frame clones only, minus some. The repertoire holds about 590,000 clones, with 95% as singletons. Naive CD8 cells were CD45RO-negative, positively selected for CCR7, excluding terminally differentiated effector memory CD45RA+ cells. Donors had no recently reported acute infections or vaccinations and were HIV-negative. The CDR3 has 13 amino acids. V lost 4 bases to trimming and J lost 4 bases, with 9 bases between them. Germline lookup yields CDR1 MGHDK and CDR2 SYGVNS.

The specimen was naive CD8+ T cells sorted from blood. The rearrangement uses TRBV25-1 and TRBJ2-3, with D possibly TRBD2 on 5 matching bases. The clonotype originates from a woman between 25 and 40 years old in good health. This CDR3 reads CASSATGADTQYF. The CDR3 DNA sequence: TGTGCCAGCAGTGCCACCGGGGCAGATACGCAGTATTTT.